What follows are 14 T cell receptor beta chains derived from one specimen sequenced in a study of CD8+ T cells in alopecia areata. Stated treatment: oral pan-JAK inhibitor, 5-10 mg twice daily. The sequencing template was cDNA reverse transcribed from extracted RNA. Profiling relied on immunoSEQ multiplex PCR, and the TCRdb table lists in-frame clones only, not all of them. Of 140,000 to 150,000 clones listed, about 51% are singletons. The sequenced sample was CD8+ T cells sorted from blood, obtained at week 4, from a patient treated with tofacitinib. Source of these receptors: a human donor with alopecia areata.

The chain combines TRBV2 with TRBJ2-1; D possibly matches TRBD1 or TRBD2 (5 bases each). Between the trimmed V and J ends, which lost 3 bases and 3 bases, there was a span of 9 bases. The CDR3 totals 14 residues. The V gene's germline CDR1 is SNHLY and CDR2 FYNNEI. Here the CDR3 DNA reads TGTGCCAGCAGTGACAGGGACCACTACAATGAGCAGTTCTTC. Amino acids: CASSDRDHYNEQFF.

The chain couples TRBV7-9 to TRBJ2-1; TRBD1 might be the D (8 bases). The germline V and J ends were trimmed by 6 bases and 1 base, with 16 bases remaining between them. The CDR3 runs to 16 residues. Germline CDR1 SEHNR, CDR2 FQNEAQ (reference sequence). The CDR3 bases are TGTGCCAGCAGACTCGACAGGGGAGGGTCCTACAATGAGCAGTTCTTC. It encodes CASRLDRGGSYNEQFF.

There are a few counts of this clone. The chain is built from TRBV29-1 and TRBJ1-1, with D possibly being TRBD1 (5 bases). V was trimmed by 0 bases and J by 5 bases, leaving 16 bases between them. From germline, CDR1 is SQVTM and CDR2 ANQGSEA. The CDR3 totals 15 residues. The CDR3 loop reads CSVEDSGEGWTEAFF. For the CDR3, the DNA is TGCAGCGTTGAAGATTCGGGGGAGGGTTGGACTGAAGCTTTCTTT.

V usage is TRBV4-2 and J usage is TRBJ1-5, with 7 bases lining up with TRBD1. The ends lost 1 base at V and 10 bases at J; junction bases unmatched: 10. In germline, CDR1 is LGHNA, CDR2 YNFKEQ. This CDR3 comprises 15 residues. The CDR3 DNA sequence: TGTGCCAGCAGCCAAGTGGAAGGGACAGCGGTACCCCAGCATTTT. Amino acid sequence: CASSQVEGTAVPQHF.

The gene calls are TRBV4-1 and TRBJ1-2; 8 bases align to TRBD1. J was trimmed by 9 bases and V by 2 bases; bases with no gene match: 11. The CDR3 extends over 15 amino acids. Germline V gives CDR1 MGHRA, CDR2 YSYEKL. The CDR3 is CASSQTTGDVWSYTF. CDR3 sequence (DNA): TGCGCCAGCAGCCAAACGACAGGGGATGTATGGAGCTACACCTTC.

The chain combines TRBV11-1 with TRBJ1-1; no firm D call. The length of the CDR3 is 15 residues. Germline V gene data show CDR1 as SGHAT and CDR2 as FQDESV (reference sequence). V lost 5 bases, J lost 1 base, and 14 bases lay in between. CDR3 in amino acids: CASSPTEGTNTEAFF. The CDR3 nucleotides are TGTGCCAGCAGCCCGACGGAGGGCACGAACACTGAAGCTTTCTTT. The whole variable domain, filled in from reference TRBV11-1 and TRBJ1-1, reads EAEVAQSPRYKITEKSQAVAFWCDPISGHATLYWYRQILGQGPELLVQFQDESVVDDSQLPKDRFSAERLKGVDSTLKIQPAELGDSAMYLCASSPTEGTNTEAFFGQGTRLTVV.

The V call is TRBV27, the J call TRBJ1-2, with 9 nucleotides matching TRBD1. V shed 5 bases and J 6 bases; nucleotides not matched to a gene: 13. This CDR3 comprises 16 residues. The germline V gene encodes CDR1 MNHEY and CDR2 SMNVEV (reference sequence). The CDR3 DNA follows: TGTGCCAGCAGTGGATCGGGACAGGGAGTCGCTAATGGCTACACCTTC. It translates to CASSGSGQGVANGYTF.

V and J are TRBV30 and TRBJ1-5; TRBD1 is a possible D gene (5 bases). Germline V gives CDR1 GTSNPN, CDR2 SVGIG (reference sequence). Trimming removed 0 bases from V and 8 bases from J, with 11 bases in between. The CDR3 is made up of 13 amino acids. The CDR3 bases are TGTGCCTGGAGTGTCGAGGGGTTTGAGCCCCAGCATTTT. Translated, it gives CAWSVEGFEPQHF.

The table lists this clone with a few counts. The rearrangement links TRBV20-1 to TRBJ2-7; a weak D match, TRBD1 (6 bases). With 4 bases removed from V and 6 bases from J, the gap between germline ends came to 10 bases. Germline assignment: CDR1 DFQATT and CDR2 SNEGSKA (reference sequence). The CDR3 spans 11 residues. Here the CDR3 DNA reads TGCAGTGCTAAACAGGGAGCCGAGCAGTACTTC. This encodes CSAKQGAEQYF.

This clone was recorded a few times. The J gene is TRBJ2-3, the V gene TRBV30; no firm D call. Trimming cost V 4 bases and J 5 bases, with 16 bases left between them. CDR3 size: 14 residues. CDR1 is GTSNPN and CDR2 is SVGIG in the germline V gene (reference sequence). The CDR3 nucleotides read TGTGCCTGGAACGACCGAGGCAGAGGAGATACGCAGTATTTT. It specifies CAWNDRGRGDTQYF.

The chain uses TRBV5-6 and TRBJ1-1; no clear D. CDR1 and CDR2 from the germline V gene are SGHDT and YYEEEE. V was clipped by 0 bases and J by 10 bases, with 7 bases between them. This CDR3 contains 11 residues. The CDR3 protein is CASSLGVGAFF. The CDR3 DNA sequence: TGTGCCAGCAGCTTGGGGGTAGGAGCTTTCTTT.

On this clone itself: Other nucleotide sequences from this sample produce the same CDR3. The CDR3 DNA is TGTGCCTGGAGCCCCGGGACAGCTAACTATGGCTACACCTTC. The encoded protein is CAWSPGTANYGYTF. The genes are TRBV30 and TRBJ1-2; 7 bases agree with TRBD1. This CDR3 is built from 14 residues. The junction had 4 bases not matched to a gene; V was cut back by 3 bases and J by 0 bases. Germline V gene sequence: CDR1 GTSNPN, CDR2 SVGIG (reference sequence).

The genes are TRBV13 and TRBJ2-6; D is perhaps TRBD1 (6 bases). Germline V lookup: CDR1 PRHDT, CDR2 FYEKMQ (reference sequence). V lost 6 bases, J lost 7 bases, and 10 bases lay in between. The CDR3 extends over 13 amino acids. CDR3 residues: CASSSRGANVLTF. The CDR3 DNA sequence: TGTGCCAGCAGTTCCAGGGGAGCCAACGTCCTGACTTTC.

This clone came up once. The chain couples TRBV13 to TRBJ2-7, with 9 positions matching TRBD1. Germline loops: CDR1 PRHDT, CDR2 FYEKMQ (reference sequence). The CDR3 totals 17 residues. Losses at the gene ends were 0 bases for V and 0 bases for J; bases not matched to a gene: 6. The CDR3 DNA reads as TGTGCCAGCAGCTTAGGCTCTGGACAGGGGAGCTCCTACGAGCAGTACTTC. Protein product: CASSLGSGQGSSYEQYF.